Below are 15 T cell receptor beta chains sequenced from a single sample in a study of read filtering for tumor transcriptome and immune sequencing. The library was built from 400 ng RNA with molecular barcoded adaptors for alpha/delta and beta/gamma chains. TCRdb itself ran the reads through MiXCR, one entry per CDR3 protein. The sample includes about 15,000 distinct CDR3 sequences, roughly 20% of them seen just once. Sequenced: a population of CD138-negative cells sorted from bone marrow. Every receptor here comes from a donor at least 40 years old with multiple myeloma.

This clonotype came up many times. CDR3 sequence reads: CASSPERVSYNEQFF. The DNA of the CDR3 is TGTGCCAGCAGTCCCGAGAGAGTTTCCTACAATGAGCAGTTCTTC. The rearrangement links TRBV27 to TRBJ2-1; D gene uncertain. The CDR3 spans 15 residues. Germline CDR1 reads MNHEY; CDR2 reads SMNVEV (reference sequence). The germline V and J ends were trimmed by 5 bases and 1 base, with 12 bases remaining between them.

In this sample, this clonotype turned up a few times. The CDR3: CASSLGRDAKNIQYF. CDR3 DNA sequence: TGTGCCAGCAGCTTAGGCAGGGACGCCAAAAACATTCAGTACTTC. J is TRBJ2-4 and V is TRBV7-2; D is perhaps TRBD1 or TRBD2 (5 bases each). V was shortened by 1 base and J by 1 base, with 8 bases between the two germline ends. The CDR3 totals 15 residues. Germline loops: CDR1 SGHTA, CDR2 FQGNSA.

This clonotype was observed many times. The chain is built from TRBV6-2 or TRBV6-3 and TRBJ2-1; tentatively, D is TRBD2 (6 bases). Germline V gene lookup returns CDR1 MNHEY and CDR2 SVGEGT. Deletions cut 5 bases from V and 9 bases from J, with 20 bases between. The CDR3 contains 15 residues. DNA of the CDR3: TGTGCCAGCAGTGGGCGTGGGACTTCAATGGGTGAGCAGTTCTTC. Amino acids: CASSGRGTSMGEQFF.

Of note for this clonotype: The missing conserved phenylalanine or tryptophan at the end of this CDR3 makes a read error likely. V is TRBV4-1 and J is TRBJ1-2; maybe TRBD1 (5 bases). The V end was cut by 2 bases, the J end by 0 bases, with 13 bases between. Germline-derived CDR1 and CDR2 are MGHRA and YSYEKL. CDR3 length equals 16 residues. The CDR3 bases are TGCGCCAGCAGCCAAAACCCGGGACCCCCTAACTATGGCTACACCCTC. Its translation: CASSQNPGPPNYGYTL.

This clonotype was seen repeatedly, ten times or more. The chain recombines TRBV11-2 with TRBJ1-1; D is ambiguous. The CDR3 covers 13 residues. Germline V gene lookup returns CDR1 SGHAT and CDR2 FQNNGV. V was trimmed by 1 base and J by 1 base, leaving 4 bases between them. In DNA, the CDR3 is TGTGCCAGCAGCTTAGGAACGAACACTGAAGCTTTCTTT. This translates into CASSLGTNTEAFF.

In its sample, this clonotype was seen many times. V gene TRBV23-1 combines with J gene TRBJ1-6; maybe TRBD1 (5 bases). TRBV23-1 is designated an ORF whose function remains uncertain. The CDR3 is made up of 13 amino acids. V shed 2 bases and J shed 10 bases, with 9 bases lying between them. CDR3 protein: CASSQNRISPLHF. CDR3 coding DNA: TGCGCCAGCAGTCAAAACAGGATCTCACCCCTCCACTTT.

As regards this clonotype: One base away lies a much larger clone, so this may be a sequencing read error. Since the CDR3 does not end with the conserved phenylalanine or tryptophan, this likely comes from a read error. This rearrangement joins TRBV11-2 to TRBJ2-7, with D unresolved. The CDR3 runs 14 residues. V lost 1 base, J lost 4 bases, and 11 bases lay in between. Per germline, CDR1 SGHAT and CDR2 FQNNGV. This CDR3 is CASSLAAIRYEQYS. The CDR3 nucleotides are TGTGCCAGCAGCTTAGCGGCCATTCGATACGAGCAGTACTCC.

There are many counts of this clonotype. The genes are TRBV3-1 and TRBJ2-7; D call uncertain. V was trimmed by 2 bases and J by 5 bases, leaving 4 bases between them. CDR1 is LGHDT, CDR2 YNNKEL, per germline (reference sequence). The length of the CDR3 is 11 residues. The DNA for the CDR3 is TGTGCCAGCAGCCAATCCGACGAGCAGTACTTC. Translation gives CASSQSDEQYF.

This clonotype was recorded a few times. V gene TRBV5-1 combines with J gene TRBJ2-3; D call uncertain. Trimming removed 0 bases from V and 10 bases from J, with 12 bases in between. The V gene's germline CDR1 is SGHRS and CDR2 YFSETQ. The CDR3 runs 13 residues. CDR3 nucleotides: TGCGCCAGCAGCTTGGATGGGTTTTGGTCGCAGTATTTT. It yields the protein CASSLDGFWSQYF.

Only a few counts were recorded for this clonotype. The CDR3 DNA reads as TGTGCCAGCAGCCCGGGGACAGGGCATCGGGAGCAGTACTTC. Its protein product is CASSPGTGHREQYF. This chain joins TRBV5-6 and TRBJ2-7; 9 bases are a match to TRBD1. The ends lost 4 bases at V and 7 bases at J; junction bases unmatched: 9. The CDR3 sequence is 14 residues long. In germline, CDR1 is SGHDT, CDR2 YYEEEE.

This clonotype was counted only a few times. This chain links TRBV5-6 with TRBJ1-5; unclear D gene. V dropped 1 base and J dropped 2 bases, with 7 bases sitting between them. There are 14 residues in the CDR3. Per the germline V gene, CDR1 is SGHDT and CDR2 is YYEEEE. For the CDR3, the DNA is TGTGCCAGCAGCTTGCGCCTAGGCAATCAGCCCCAGCATTTT. Amino acids: CASSLRLGNQPQHF.

The chain is built from TRBV2 and TRBJ2-3, with 11 bases that match TRBD2. The germline CDR1 and CDR2 sequences are SNHLY and FYNNEI. The V and J ends lost 6 bases and 0 bases, in that order; junction bases with no gene match: 5. The CDR3 totals 16 residues. CDR3 coding DNA: TGTGCCAGCAGGACGGGACTAGCGGCTAGCACAGATACGCAGTATTTT. Translating gives CASRTGLAASTDTQYF.

At least ten counts were recorded for this clonotype. The rearrangement links TRBV5-6 to TRBJ2-1, with TRBD2 matching over 11 bases. The CDR3 runs to 16 residues. The ends lost 4 bases at V and 1 base at J; junction bases unmatched: 4. The germline V gene has CDR1 SGHDT and CDR2 YYEEEE. CDR3 loop: CASSPIAGGSYNEQFF. The CDR3 DNA reads TGTGCCAGCAGCCCGATAGCGGGAGGGTCCTACAATGAGCAGTTCTTC.

V usage is TRBV20-1 and J usage is TRBJ1-2; D not resolved. The CDR3 is made up of 14 amino acids. V gave up 5 bases and J gave up 7 bases, with 20 bases separating them. The germline CDR1 and CDR2 sequences are DFQATT and SNEGSKA (reference sequence). CDR3 sequence reads: CSARVGAGLSGYTF. CDR3 DNA: TGCAGTGCTCGTGTAGGTGCGGGTCTCTCTGGCTACACCTTC.

This clonotype appeared many times. The chain carries TRBV7-2 and TRBJ2-1, with 8 nucleotides matching TRBD2. The germline V gene encodes CDR1 SGHTA and CDR2 FQGNSA. This CDR3 comprises 18 residues. V gave up 2 bases and J gave up 0 bases; unmatched junction bases: 9. CDR3 loop: CASSLRSAGVSSYNEQFF. CDR3 sequence (DNA): TGTGCCAGCAGCTTACGTTCAGCGGGGGTAAGCTCCTACAATGAGCAGTTCTTC. The variable domain in full, with the rest retrieved from reference TRBV7-2 and TRBJ2-1, is GAGVSQSPSNKVTEKGKDVELRCDPISGHTALYWYRQSLGQGLEFLIYFQGNSAPDKSGLPSDRFSAERTGGSVSTLTIQRTQQEDSAVYLCASSLRSAGVSSYNEQFFGPGTRLTVL.